Each of the 20 T cell receptor beta chains below was sequenced from the same sample in a study of blood T cells in healthy people across ages. Primed by a sample-barcoded 5' primer and a J-beta primer mix, a second PCR proceeded for 7 to 11 cycles. MiXCR, applied by TCRdb to the 5' RACE reads, yields one record per CDR3 protein. Among 550,000 to 600,000 distinct CDR3 sequences listed, roughly 48% were seen once. The material sequenced was blood. The receptors come from a man at least 80 years old in good health.

The rearrangement links TRBV27 to TRBJ2-5; 7 bases line up with TRBD2. Germline CDR1 MNHEY, CDR2 SMNVEV (reference sequence). V shed 6 bases, J shed 11 bases, and the junction held 18 bases outside the gene matches. The CDR3 sequence is 15 residues long. The CDR3 reads CASSLSGVVKGEQYF. In nucleotides, the CDR3 is TGTGCCAGCAGCCTAAGCGGGGTGGTCAAAGGGGAGCAGTACTTC.

The chain employs TRBV20-1 and TRBJ2-2; 10 nucleotides agree with TRBD2. The CDR3 is made up of 14 amino acids. Germline V gives CDR1 DFQATT, CDR2 SNEGSKA (reference sequence). V lost 3 bases to trimming and J lost 4 bases; unmatched junction nucleotides: 2. This chain's CDR3 is CSASRTSGTGELFF. The CDR3 coding sequence is TGCAGTGCTAGCCGGACTAGCGGCACCGGGGAGCTGTTTTTT.

This clonotype was detected only a few times. V usage is TRBV7-3 and J usage is TRBJ2-1, with 7 nucleotides matching TRBD1. J gave up 11 bases and V 5 bases, and 9 bases lay outside the gene matches. The CDR3 has 13 residues. Germline V gene data show CDR1 as SGHTA and CDR2 as FQGTGA. In nucleotides, the CDR3 is TGTGCCAGCAGCGATATGGGACAGAATAAGCAGTTCTTC. It codes for CASSDMGQNKQFF.

As to this clonotype: The junction shows a germline mismatch at one end, possibly a read error. This chain joins TRBV5-1 and TRBJ2-7, with D unresolved. The CDR3 has 14 amino acids. Germline CDR1 SGHRS, CDR2 YFSETQ. The chain's CDR3 is CVSSPPNGIYEQYF. The CDR3 DNA reads TGCGTCAGCAGCCCGCCGAACGGTATCTACGAGCAGTACTTC.

This clonotype was seen only a few times. The chain joins TRBV7-9 to TRBJ1-1; D remains ambiguous. From germline, CDR1 is SEHNR and CDR2 FQNEAQ (reference sequence). V shed 6 bases and J shed 1 base, with 24 bases lying between them. The CDR3 is made up of 18 amino acids. The CDR3 reads CASSHLSRERVTNTEAFF. CDR3 bases: TGTGCCAGCAGTCACCTTTCGCGGGAAAGAGTAACGAACACTGAAGCTTTCTTT.

The chain couples TRBV3-1 to TRBJ2-7; 8 bases line up with TRBD2. The last part of the DNA fits TRBJ2-5 better; the J call may be wrong. The CDR3 totals 16 residues. Germline V lookup: CDR1 LGHDT, CDR2 YNNKEL (reference sequence). CDR3 DNA sequence: TGTGCCAGCAGCCACCGGGCGGGGGGCACCTTAGCGACCCAGTACTTC. Amino acids: CASSHRAGGTLATQYF.

In regard to this clonotype: One junction end does not reproduce the germline sequence, and a read error may be involved. The rearrangement joins TRBV3-1 to TRBJ2-4; D is possibly TRBD1 (5 bases). The CDR3 sequence is 14 residues long. CDR1 and CDR2 (germline): LGHDT, YNNKEL (reference sequence). CDR3 nucleotides: TGTGTCAGCAGCCCCCCGGACAAAGCATACATTCAGTACTTC. This gives the protein CVSSPPDKAYIQYF.

V is TRBV7-2 and J is TRBJ2-5; a possible D gene is TRBD1 (5 bases). The end of the DNA fits TRBJ2-7 better, so the J call may be wrong. Germline CDR1 reads SGHTA; CDR2 reads FQGNSA. The CDR3 contains 14 residues. CDR3 sequence reads: CASSLEVGRGEQYF. In nucleotides, the CDR3 is TGTGCCAGCAGCTTAGAGGTGGGAAGGGGCGAGCAGTACTTC.

The chain uses TRBV28 and TRBJ2-5, with D tentatively TRBD2 (6 bases). This CDR3 is built from 14 residues. Germline CDR1 MDHEN, CDR2 SYDVKM. With 8 bases removed from V and 5 bases from J, the gap between germline ends came to 18 bases. CDR3 in amino acids: CASGAQGGRETQYF. In DNA form, the CDR3 reads TGTGCCAGCGGAGCCCAGGGAGGTCGGGAGACCCAGTACTTC.

V gene TRBV5-1 combines with J gene TRBJ2-1, with D perhaps matching TRBD1 or TRBD2 (5 bases each). V was pared by 4 bases and J by 6 bases, with 17 bases between. There are 15 residues in the CDR3. Looked up from germline, CDR1 is SGHRS and CDR2 is YFSETQ. The CDR3 loop is CASSLPRGAFNEQFF. The CDR3 nucleotides read TGCGCCAGCAGCCTGCCTCGGGGCGCTTTCAATGAGCAGTTCTTC.

This chain links TRBV7-2 with TRBJ2-7, with no clear D. The germline gives CDR1 SGHTA, CDR2 FQGNSA. V lost 3 bases and J 6 bases, leaving 9 bases between the germline ends. This CDR3 is 12 amino acids long. CDR3 nucleotide sequence: TGTGCCAGCAGCTTTGGGCAATCCGAGCAGTACTTC. It codes for CASSFGQSEQYF.

This clonotype was observed a few times. The chain uses TRBV5-1 and TRBJ2-3; maybe TRBD2 (6 bases). Germline V CDR1 and CDR2: SGHRS, YFSETQ. This CDR3 spans 16 amino acids. V was clipped by 4 bases and J by 2 bases, with 17 bases between them. CDR3 sequence: CASSPRLDESTDTQYF. In DNA, the CDR3 is TGCGCCAGCAGCCCCCGACTAGATGAGTCCACAGATACGCAGTATTTT.

This clonotype has more than one count but fewer than ten. V gene TRBV5-5 combines with J gene TRBJ2-7; 8 bases are a match to TRBD2. J gave up 2 bases and V 5 bases, and 9 bases lay outside the gene matches. CDR1 is SGHKS, CDR2 YYEKEE, per germline (reference sequence). The CDR3 spans 15 residues. In DNA, the CDR3 is TGTGCCAGCAGGATGGGACTAGACCCCACCTACGAGCAGTACTTC. It encodes CASRMGLDPTYEQYF. The whole variable domain, remainder taken from reference TRBV5-5 and TRBJ2-7, is DAGVTQSPTHLIKTRGQQVTLRCSPISGHKSVSWYQQVLGQGPQFIFQYYEKEERGRGNFPDRFSARQFPNYSSELNVNALLLGDSALYLCASRMGLDPTYEQYFGPGTRLTVT.

This chain uses TRBV7-8 with TRBJ2-7; 7 bases align to TRBD2. CDR1 and CDR2 (germline): SGHVS, FQNEAQ. J was trimmed by 6 bases and V by 7 bases; bases with no gene match: 6. The CDR3 has 12 amino acids. The CDR3 nucleotides read TGTGCCAGCAACTATAGGGAGGGCGAGCAGTACTTC. It codes for CASNYREGEQYF.

The CDR3 loop is CASSPGGIGEQFF. The CDR3 coding sequence is TGTGCCAGCAGCCCGGGGGGTATTGGTGAGCAGTTCTTC. This chain joins TRBV2 and TRBJ2-1; 7 nucleotides line up with TRBD2. The CDR3 extends over 13 amino acids. The V gene's germline CDR1 is SNHLY and CDR2 FYNNEI. With 6 bases clipped from V and 9 bases from J, the junction kept 8 bases outside the gene matches.

Points on this clonotype: A much larger clone differs by one base, so this may be a read error. This chain links TRBV6-5 with TRBJ2-1; D is tentatively TRBD1 or TRBD2 (5 bases each). Germline CDR1 is MNHEY and CDR2 is SVGAGI. The CDR3 sequence is 14 residues long. In DNA form, the CDR3 reads TGTGCCAACAGTTACTCGCAGGGAGAGACTGAGCAGTTCTTC. This encodes CANSYSQGETEQFF.

This sequence joins TRBV5-1 and TRBJ2-7; D is tentatively TRBD1 or TRBD2 (5 bases each). This CDR3 is 14 amino acids long. Germline V CDR1 and CDR2: SGHRS, YFSETQ. V dropped 7 bases and J dropped 2 bases, with 16 bases sitting between them. The CDR3 DNA reads TGCGCCAGCCCTCGGGAAAGGGGCCCCTACGAGCAGTACTTC. Translation gives CASPRERGPYEQYF.

In nucleotides, the CDR3 is TGTGCCAACAAGCTACAGGGGGCGACCCATAATTCACCCCTCCACTTT. Translation: CANKLQGATHNSPLHF. This chain connects TRBV6-5 to TRBJ1-6; TRBD1 matches at 9 bases. This CDR3 has 16 amino acids. The germline V gene encodes CDR1 MNHEY and CDR2 SVGAGI. V was clipped by 10 bases and J by 5 bases; unmatched bases: 12.

The sample holds a few counts of this clonotype. The DNA of the CDR3 is TGTGCCAGCAGACAAGGGACGGGAACCTACGAGCAGTACTTC. It yields the protein CASRQGTGTYEQYF. The chain uses TRBV2 and TRBJ2-7, with D perhaps TRBD1 or TRBD2 (5 bases each). CDR3 size: 14 residues. V was cut by 6 bases and J by 2 bases, with 14 bases left in between. Looked up from germline, CDR1 is SNHLY and CDR2 is FYNNEI.

J is TRBJ2-7 and V is TRBV25-1; D is uncertain. Germline loops: CDR1 MGHDK, CDR2 SYGVNS. V was cut by 1 base and J by 4 bases, with 14 bases left in between. The CDR3 contains 15 residues. Here the CDR3 reads CASSESSSLSYEQYF. The CDR3 nucleotides are TGTGCCAGCAGTGAATCCAGCTCCTTATCGTACGAGCAGTACTTC.